Listed here are 29 T cell receptor beta chains from one sample, sequenced in a study of cytomegalovirus exposure and HLA in healthy donors. A multiplex PCR was run with 60 Vbeta primers and 13 Jbeta primers. Profiled with immunoSEQ multiplex PCR; TCRdb holds only in-frame clones, not every one. The sample holds 130,000 or so clones, roughly 76% seen once. Material: PBMCs. All receptors derive from a female donor in good health and CMV-seronegative.

This clone was observed a single time. V is TRBV5-1 and J is TRBJ1-2; 12 bases fit TRBD1. The length of the CDR3 is 14 residues. Germline CDR1 and CDR2: SGHRS and YFSETQ. With 4 bases clipped from V and 7 bases from J, the junction kept 5 bases outside the gene matches. The CDR3 DNA follows: TGCGCCAGCAGCACCGGGACAGGGGGCTCTGGCTACACCTTC. It is translated as CASSTGTGGSGYTF.

This clone appeared once. The V call is TRBV7-2, the J call TRBJ1-1, with 9 bases lining up with TRBD1. The CDR3 consists of 15 residues. The J segment lost 5 bases and the V segment lost 2 bases, leaving 6 bases of the junction unmatched. CDR1 is SGHTA and CDR2 is FQGNSA in the germline V gene. CDR3 region: CASSLRRQGGTEAFF. CDR3 DNA sequence: TGTGCCAGCAGCTTACGAAGACAGGGGGGGACTGAAGCTTTCTTT.

The rearrangement joins TRBV19 to TRBJ2-3; TRBD2 matches 7 bases. Unmatched junction bases numbered 7, after V lost 2 bases and J lost 5 bases. CDR3 size: 15 residues. The germline gives CDR1 LNHDA, CDR2 SQIVND (reference sequence). CDR3 DNA: TGTGCCAGTAGTATACTAGCGGAGGCAGGAGATACGCAGTATTTT. Translation gives CASSILAEAGDTQYF.

This clone was detected only once. This rearrangement joins TRBV7-3 to TRBJ2-2; D might be TRBD2 (6 bases). The CDR3 runs to 17 residues. V lost 6 bases to trimming and J lost 1 base, with 18 bases between them. In germline, CDR1 is SGHTA, CDR2 FQGTGA. The CDR3 region is CASSSFGSGRNTGELFF. The CDR3 coding sequence is TGTGCCAGCAGTTCATTCGGAAGCGGGCGGAACACCGGGGAGCTGTTTTTT.

This clone was observed a handful of times. The rearrangement joins TRBV21-1 to TRBJ1-1; the table gives TRBD1 as D, unverified against the DNA. TRBV21-1 is reported as a pseudogene. The CDR3 is 13 residues long. CDR3: CASSKTGGIEAFF. For the CDR3, the DNA is TGTGCCAGCAGCAAGACAGGAGGTATTGAAGCTTTCTTT.

This clone was found a few times. The chain joins TRBV9 to TRBJ1-1, with D perhaps TRBD1 (5 bases). V was trimmed by 0 bases and J by 4 bases, leaving 13 bases between them. Germline loops: CDR1 SGDLS, CDR2 YYNGEE. This CDR3 is built from 15 residues. The CDR3 nucleotides read TGTGCCAGCAGCGTAGGGTGGGGCTCGGGCACTGAAGCTTTCTTT. This translates into CASSVGWGSGTEAFF.

This clone is a singleton in its sample. The rearrangement links TRBV9 to TRBJ1-2, with D possibly being TRBD1 (6 bases). The CDR3 extends over 16 amino acids. Per the germline V gene, CDR1 is SGDLS and CDR2 is YYNGEE. V lost 0 bases and J 4 bases, leaving 16 bases between the germline ends. CDR3 DNA sequence: TGTGCCAGCAGCGTAGAGGTAGGGACATTCCCCTATGGCTACACCTTC. Translation gives CASSVEVGTFPYGYTF.

This clone was observed once. The genes are TRBV7-9 and TRBJ2-7; 7 nucleotides agree with TRBD2. The J segment lost 7 bases and the V segment lost 1 base, leaving 10 bases of the junction unmatched. Looked up from germline, CDR1 is SEHNR and CDR2 is FQNEAQ (reference sequence). The CDR3 is made up of 15 amino acids. CDR3 residues: CASSLDRGGVREQYF. The CDR3 DNA sequence: TGTGCCAGCAGCTTAGATCGCGGGGGAGTACGGGAGCAGTACTTC.

CDR3 amino acids: CASSFGRVETQYF. The CDR3 nucleotides read TGTGCCAGCAGCTTTGGCAGGGTTGAGACCCAGTACTTC. V and J are TRBV7-2 and TRBJ2-5; a weak D match, TRBD1 (5 bases). CDR3 length: 13 residues. V gave up 3 bases and J gave up 5 bases, with 10 bases separating them. CDR1 SGHTA and CDR2 FQGNSA come from the germline V gene.

The chain has TRBV12-5 and TRBJ2-2; 8 nucleotides match TRBD2. Germline V gene lookup returns CDR1 LGHNT and CDR2 FRNRAP. With V trimmed by 3 bases and J by 1 base, 4 bases remained unmatched. CDR3 length: 16 amino acids. In DNA, the CDR3 is TGTGCTAGTGGTTTTGGGCTAGCGGGGAACACCGGGGAGCTGTTTTTT. Its translation: CASGFGLAGNTGELFF.

The chain joins TRBV5-1 to TRBJ2-7; D perhaps matches TRBD1 (6 bases). Germline V lookup: CDR1 SGHRS, CDR2 YFSETQ. Trimming took off 7 bases at V and 6 bases at J, with 11 bases between the two ends. The CDR3 extends over 11 amino acids. The CDR3 spells CASQQGAEQYF. The CDR3 nucleotides are TGCGCCAGCCAACAGGGTGCCGAGCAGTACTTC.

V and J are TRBV5-1 and TRBJ1-1; D gene unclear. CDR1 and CDR2 from the germline V gene are SGHRS and YFSETQ. The ends were cut back, 0 bases at V and 1 base at J, with 10 bases in the middle. This CDR3 has 15 amino acids. The CDR3 DNA is TGCGCCAGCAGCTTGGCATTCGAGGGGAACACTGAAGCTTTCTTT. Amino acids: CASSLAFEGNTEAFF.

This rearrangement joins TRBV10-3 to TRBJ2-2; TRBD2 aligns across 14 bases. CDR3 length equals 17 residues. Germline V CDR1 and CDR2: ENHRY, SYGVKD. Germline trimming cut 6 bases from V and 0 bases from J; bases unmatched to any gene: 3. As DNA, the CDR3 is TGTGCCATCAGGGCGGGACTAGCGGGGGCGAACACCGGGGAGCTGTTTTTT. Its translation is CAIRAGLAGANTGELFF.

V and J are TRBV5-1 and TRBJ2-5, with unresolved D. The length of the CDR3 is 14 residues. The V end lost 0 bases, the J end lost 0 bases, and 6 bases lay between the germline ends. CDR1 is SGHRS, CDR2 YFSETQ, per germline. The CDR3 DNA follows: TGCGCCAGCAGCTTGGTCACAAACCAAGAGACCCAGTACTTC. This translates into CASSLVTNQETQYF.

This clone showed up just a few times. This chain connects TRBV4-1 to TRBJ2-7, with D possibly TRBD2 on 6 matching bases. Germline CDR1 MGHRA, CDR2 YSYEKL. Trimming shortened V by 4 bases and J by 0 bases, and 16 bases separated the two germline ends. CDR3 length: 16 residues. The CDR3: CASSPASGSSSYEQYF. The CDR3 region has the DNA TGCGCCAGCAGCCCCGCGAGCGGGTCGAGCTCCTACGAGCAGTACTTC.

CDR3 loop: CASSNPGQTTDTQYF. CDR3 nucleotides: TGCGCCAGCAGCAACCCGGGACAGACCACAGATACGCAGTATTTT. The chain is built from TRBV5-1 and TRBJ2-3; 7 bases fit TRBD1. The length of the CDR3 is 15 residues. Trimming took 4 bases from V and 2 from J; bases not matched to a gene: 7. The germline V gene encodes CDR1 SGHRS and CDR2 YFSETQ. Together with reference TRBV5-1 and TRBJ2-3, the CDR3 gives the full variable domain: KAGVTQTPRYLIKTRGQQVTLSCSPISGHRSVSWYQQTPGQGLQFLFEYFSETQRNKGNFPGRFSGRQFSNSRSEMNVSTLELGDSALYLCASSNPGQTTDTQYFGPGTRLTVL.

This clone showed up just once. The V and J genes are TRBV7-2 and TRBJ1-1, with 10 bases identical to TRBD1. The germline CDR1 and CDR2 sequences are SGHTA and FQGNSA. The V gene end was trimmed by 3 bases and the J gene end by 7 bases; junction bases not matched to a gene: 5. The CDR3 totals 14 residues. The chain's CDR3 is CASSFGGQGGEAFF. DNA for the CDR3: TGTGCCAGCAGCTTTGGCGGACAGGGGGGTGAAGCTTTCTTT. Full variable domain (rest looked up from reference TRBV7-2 and TRBJ1-1): GAGVSQSPSNKVTEKGKDVELRCDPISGHTALYWYRQSLGQGLEFLIYFQGNSAPDKSGLPSDRFSAERTGGSVSTLTIQRTQQEDSAVYLCASSFGGQGGEAFFGQGTRLTVV.

The chain uses TRBV6-5 and TRBJ2-5; D is possibly TRBD2 (6 bases). TRBJ2-7 explains the end of the DNA better; the J call may be wrong. The germline V gene has CDR1 MNHEY and CDR2 SVGAGI. The CDR3 consists of 15 residues. Written as DNA, the CDR3 is TGTGCCAGCAGTCCCGGGACTCCACCCTCCTACGAGCAGTACTTC. This encodes CASSPGTPPSYEQYF.

The V call is TRBV9, the J call TRBJ2-2; TRBD1 agrees at 9 bases. The germline gives CDR1 SGDLS, CDR2 YYNGEE. Trimming removed 3 bases from V and 7 bases from J; junction bases left unmatched: 7. This CDR3 has 15 residues. The CDR3 sequence: CASSARQGGNGELFF. CDR3 bases: TGTGCCAGCAGCGCACGACAGGGGGGAAACGGGGAGCTGTTTTTT.

This clone has just one count. The chain uses TRBV4-1 and TRBJ2-1; 10 bases agree with TRBD2. Germline V gene data show CDR1 as MGHRA and CDR2 as YSYEKL. This CDR3 region has 18 residues. Germline trimming cut 0 bases from V and 9 bases from J; bases unmatched to any gene: 14. CDR3 region: CASSQELAGQRDAGEQFF. The CDR3 DNA follows: TGCGCCAGCAGCCAAGAACTAGCGGGGCAGAGGGATGCGGGTGAGCAGTTCTTC.

The V call is TRBV2, the J call TRBJ1-5; D not certain. Looked up from germline, CDR1 is SNHLY and CDR2 is FYNNEI. The V and J ends lost 8 bases and 2 bases respectively, with 13 bases between them. This CDR3 comprises 14 residues. The CDR3, as DNA: TGTGCCAGCTCCGGGGAAGGCGGCAATCAGCCCCAGCATTTT. Encoded protein: CASSGEGGNQPQHF. Complete variable domain (other parts from reference TRBV2 and TRBJ1-5): EPEVTQTPSHQVTQMGQEVILRCVPISNHLYFYWYRQILGQKVEFLVSFYNNEISEKSEIFDDQFSVERPDGSNFTLKIRSTKLEDSAMYFCASSGEGGNQPQHFGDGTRLSIL.

This clone has more than one count but fewer than ten. J is TRBJ1-2 and V is TRBV7-9; no clear D gene. Germline V gene sequence: CDR1 SEHNR, CDR2 FQNEAQ (reference sequence). Deletions cut 1 base from V and 8 bases from J, with 5 bases between. The CDR3 is 11 amino acids. CDR3 protein: CASSLVSGYTF. CDR3 nucleotide sequence: TGTGCCAGCAGCTTAGTATCGGGCTACACCTTC.

The chain uses TRBV9 and TRBJ2-5; TRBD2 is a possible D gene (5 bases). Trimming took 0 bases from V and 3 from J, leaving 21 bases between them. Per germline, CDR1 SGDLS and CDR2 YYNGEE. The CDR3 spans 18 residues. CDR3 protein: CASSVGGRGGPIEETQYF. In nucleotides, the CDR3 is TGTGCCAGCAGCGTAGGCGGCCGGGGTGGTCCCATAGAAGAGACCCAGTACTTC. Based on the CDR3 plus reference TRBV9 and TRBJ2-5, the full variable domain is DSGVTQTPKHLITATGQRVTLRCSPRSGDLSVYWYQQSLDQGLQFLIQYYNGEERAKGNILERFSAQQFPDLHSELNLSSLELGDSALYFCASSVGGRGGPIEETQYFGPGTRLLVL.

The chain employs TRBV9 and TRBJ2-1, with D uncertain. Germline V gives CDR1 SGDLS, CDR2 YYNGEE. This CDR3 spans 11 amino acids. The V end was cut by 4 bases, the J end by 11 bases, with 10 bases between. For the CDR3, the DNA is TGTGCCAGCAGCCCTAGGAATAAGCAGTTCTTC. Translating it yields CASSPRNKQFF.

The chain joins TRBV6-1 to TRBJ1-2; D perhaps matches TRBD1 (5 bases). This CDR3 has 15 amino acids. Germline CDR1 MNHNS, CDR2 SASEGT. Trimming removed 1 base from V and 4 bases from J, with 13 bases in between. Here the CDR3 DNA reads TGTGCCAGCAGTGAAGTCTGGGGGGACGGCTATGGCTACACCTTC. Translation gives CASSEVWGDGYGYTF.

The CDR3 loop is CASSPDAGPRGQYF. DNA for the CDR3: TGCGCCAGCAGCCCGGATGCAGGGCCCCGCGGACAGTACTTC. This chain uses TRBV5-1 with TRBJ2-7; tentative D call: TRBD1 (5 bases). CDR3 length: 14 residues. Trimming pared 4 bases from V and 10 bases from J, leaving 21 bases between. The V gene's germline CDR1 is SGHRS and CDR2 YFSETQ.

This chain joins TRBV18 and TRBJ2-1, with TRBD1 matching 11 bases. The germline V gene has CDR1 KGHSH and CDR2 LQKENI. The V segment lost 5 bases and the J segment 5 bases; nucleotides outside the gene matches: 8. The CDR3 is made up of 16 amino acids. CDR3 coding DNA: TGTGCCAGCTCATCCGGACAGGGGGCACTCCACAATGAGCAGTTCTTC. It codes for CASSSGQGALHNEQFF. Full variable domain (remainder filled in from reference TRBV18 and TRBJ2-1): NAGVMQNPRHLVRRRGQEARLRCSPMKGHSHVYWYRQLPEEGLKFMVYLQKENIIDESGMPKERFSAEFPKEGPSILRIQQVVRGDSAAYFCASSSGQGALHNEQFFGPGTRLTVL.

This clone was seen once. The chain has TRBV6-5 and TRBJ1-3; D remains ambiguous. The CDR3 runs to 13 residues. The V and J ends lost 6 bases and 9 bases respectively, with 15 bases between them. Per the germline V gene, CDR1 is MNHEY and CDR2 is SVGAGI. The CDR3 DNA sequence: TGTGCCAGCAGGGTGAGCTCAAAAAGCACCATATATTTT. Translated: CASRVSSKSTIYF.

V gene TRBV7-8 combines with J gene TRBJ1-2; weak D call: TRBD1 (6 bases). The V gene's germline CDR1 is SGHVS and CDR2 FQNEAQ. V was shortened by 3 bases and J by 2 bases, with 10 bases between the two germline ends. The CDR3 covers 14 residues. CDR3 loop: CASSLGTSNYGYTF. The CDR3 DNA is TGTGCCAGCAGCTTGGGGACATCGAACTATGGCTACACCTTC. Complete variable domain (other parts from reference TRBV7-8 and TRBJ1-2): GAGVSQSPRYKVAKRGQDVALRCDPISGHVSLFWYQQALGQGPEFLTYFQNEAQLDKSGLPSDRFFAERPEGSVSTLKIQRTQQEDSAVYLCASSLGTSNYGYTFGSGTRLTVV.